This T cell receptor (beta chain) was documented in a study of CD8 T cells in Susac syndrome. The study's findings and limits: That the number of individuals in its TCR sequencing and HLA analysis was relatively small was acknowledged by the study.

Per germline, CDR1 SEHNR and CDR2 FQNEAQ (reference sequence). The ends were cut back, 1 base at V and 2 bases at J, with 10 bases in the middle. This CDR3 region has 15 residues. After extraction with the RNeasy kit, roughly 0.45 to 1 ug of the RNA was reverse transcribed using random hexamers. Amplification of TCR beta CDR3 spanned 54 Vbeta and 13 Jbeta via immunoSEQ multiplex PCR. TCRdb analysed the immunoSEQ multiplex PCR reads with MiXCR anew, one entry per CDR3 protein. The data contain approximately 190,000 distinct CDR3 sequences, over 85% of them singletons. On this clonotype itself: Its antigen is undetermined.

This clonotype was obtained from a human donor in good health. V is TRBV7-9 and J is TRBJ2-3, with D perhaps matching TRBD1 (5 bases). The sequenced sample consisted of CD4+ T cells from PBMCs. The chain's CDR3 is CASSLVPRVTDTQYF. CDR3 DNA: TGTGCCAGCAGCTTAGTTCCCAGGGTCACAGATACGCAGTATTTT. Based on the CDR3 plus reference TRBV7-9 and TRBJ2-3, the full variable domain is DTGVSQNPRHKITKRGQNVTFRCDPISEHNRLYWYRQTLGQGPEFLTYFQNEAQLEKSRLLSDRFSAERPKGSFSTLEIQRTEQGDSAMYLCASSLVPRVTDTQYFGPGTRLTVL.